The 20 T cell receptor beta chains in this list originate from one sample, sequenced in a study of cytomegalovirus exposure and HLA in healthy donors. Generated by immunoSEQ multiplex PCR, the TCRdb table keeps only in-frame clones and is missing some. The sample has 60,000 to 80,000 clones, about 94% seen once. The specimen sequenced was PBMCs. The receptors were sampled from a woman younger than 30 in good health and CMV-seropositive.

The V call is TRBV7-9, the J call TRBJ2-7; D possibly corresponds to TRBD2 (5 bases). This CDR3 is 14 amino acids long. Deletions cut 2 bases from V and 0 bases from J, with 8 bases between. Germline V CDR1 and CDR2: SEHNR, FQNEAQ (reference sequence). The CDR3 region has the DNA TGTGCCAGCAGCTTAATTGGGAGCTCCTACGAGCAGTACTTC. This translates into CASSLIGSSYEQYF.

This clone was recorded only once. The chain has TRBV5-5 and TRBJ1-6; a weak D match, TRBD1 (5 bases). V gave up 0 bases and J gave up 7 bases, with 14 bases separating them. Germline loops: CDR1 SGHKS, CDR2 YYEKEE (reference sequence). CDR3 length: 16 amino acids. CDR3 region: CASSLAVGRENSPLHF. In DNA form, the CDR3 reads TGTGCCAGCAGCTTGGCCGTGGGCAGGGAAAATTCACCCCTCCACTTT.

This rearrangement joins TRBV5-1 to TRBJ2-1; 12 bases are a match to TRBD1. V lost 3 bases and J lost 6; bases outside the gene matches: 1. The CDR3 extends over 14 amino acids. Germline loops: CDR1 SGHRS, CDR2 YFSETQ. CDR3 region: CASSWGQGANEQFF. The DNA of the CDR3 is TGCGCCAGCAGCTGGGGACAGGGGGCCAATGAGCAGTTCTTC.

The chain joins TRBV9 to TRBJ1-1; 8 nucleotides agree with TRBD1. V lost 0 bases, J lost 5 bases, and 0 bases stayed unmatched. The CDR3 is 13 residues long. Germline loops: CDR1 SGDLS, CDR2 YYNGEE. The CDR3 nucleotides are TGTGCCAGCAGCGTAGGGGACAGGACTGAAGCTTTCTTT. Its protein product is CASSVGDRTEAFF.

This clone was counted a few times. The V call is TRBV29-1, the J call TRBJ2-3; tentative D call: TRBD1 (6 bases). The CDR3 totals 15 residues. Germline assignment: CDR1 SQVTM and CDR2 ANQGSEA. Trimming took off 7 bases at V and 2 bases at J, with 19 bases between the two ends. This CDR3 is CSAGQDQGFTDTQYF. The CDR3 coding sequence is TGCAGCGCCGGACAAGACCAGGGGTTCACAGATACGCAGTATTTT.

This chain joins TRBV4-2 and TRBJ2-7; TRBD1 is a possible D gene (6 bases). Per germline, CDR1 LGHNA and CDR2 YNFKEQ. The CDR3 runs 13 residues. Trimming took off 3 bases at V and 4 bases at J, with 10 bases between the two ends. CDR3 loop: CASSQSDSYEQYF. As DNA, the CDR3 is TGTGCCAGCAGCCAGTCGGACAGTTACGAGCAGTACTTC.

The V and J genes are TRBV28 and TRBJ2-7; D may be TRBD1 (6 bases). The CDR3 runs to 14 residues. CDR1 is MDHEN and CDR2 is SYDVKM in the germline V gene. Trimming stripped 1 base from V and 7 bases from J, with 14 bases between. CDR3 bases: TGTGCCAGCAGTTTATCGTCAGGGGTTGGGGAGCAGTACTTC. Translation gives CASSLSSGVGEQYF. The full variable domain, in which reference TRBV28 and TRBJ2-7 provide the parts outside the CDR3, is DVKVTQSSRYLVKRTGEKVFLECVQDMDHENMFWYRQDPGLGLRLIYFSYDVKMKEKGDIPEGYSVSREKKERFSLILESASTNQTSMYLCASSLSSGVGEQYFGPGTRLTVT.

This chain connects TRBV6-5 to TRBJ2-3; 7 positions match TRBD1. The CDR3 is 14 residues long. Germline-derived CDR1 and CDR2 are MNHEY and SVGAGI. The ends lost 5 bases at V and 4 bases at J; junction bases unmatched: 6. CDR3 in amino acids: CASSPTGLPDTQYF. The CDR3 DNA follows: TGTGCCAGCAGTCCGACAGGGCTCCCAGATACGCAGTATTTT.

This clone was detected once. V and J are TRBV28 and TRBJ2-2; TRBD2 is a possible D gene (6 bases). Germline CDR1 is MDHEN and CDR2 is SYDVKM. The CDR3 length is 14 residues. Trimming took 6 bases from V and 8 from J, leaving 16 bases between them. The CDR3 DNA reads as TGTGCCAGCAGGGAGGGTCTAACTGGAGGGGAGCTGTTTTTT. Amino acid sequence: CASREGLTGGELFF.

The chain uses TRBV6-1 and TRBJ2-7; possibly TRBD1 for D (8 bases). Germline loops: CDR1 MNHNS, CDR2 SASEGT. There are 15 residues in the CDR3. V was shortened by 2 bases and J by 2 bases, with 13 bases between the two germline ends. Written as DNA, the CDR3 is TGTGCCAGCAGTGAATTACAGGGGGGGCCCTACGAGCAGTACTTC. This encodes CASSELQGGPYEQYF.

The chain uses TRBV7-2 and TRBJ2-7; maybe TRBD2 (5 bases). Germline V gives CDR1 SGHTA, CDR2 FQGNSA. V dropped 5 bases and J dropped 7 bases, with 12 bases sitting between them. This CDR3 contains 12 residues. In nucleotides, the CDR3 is TGTGCCAGCAGCCCAACCACGGGAGAGCAGTACTTC. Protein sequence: CASSPTTGEQYF.

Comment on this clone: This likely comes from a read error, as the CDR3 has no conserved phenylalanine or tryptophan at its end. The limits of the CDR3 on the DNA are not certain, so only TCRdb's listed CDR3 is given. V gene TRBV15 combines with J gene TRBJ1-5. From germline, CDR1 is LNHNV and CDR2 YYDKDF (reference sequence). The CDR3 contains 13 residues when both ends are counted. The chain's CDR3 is CATSRESAGGLTI.

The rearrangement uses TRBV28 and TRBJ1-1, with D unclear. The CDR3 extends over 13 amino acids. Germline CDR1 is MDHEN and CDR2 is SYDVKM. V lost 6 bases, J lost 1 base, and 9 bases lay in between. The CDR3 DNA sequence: TGTGCCAGCAGACGCGGAACGAACACTGAAGCTTTCTTT. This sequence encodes CASRRGTNTEAFF.

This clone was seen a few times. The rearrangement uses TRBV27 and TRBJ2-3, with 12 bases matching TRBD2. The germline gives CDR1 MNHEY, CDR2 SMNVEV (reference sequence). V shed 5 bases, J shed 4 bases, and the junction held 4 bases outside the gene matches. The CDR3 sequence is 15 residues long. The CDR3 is CASSPLAGGADTQYF. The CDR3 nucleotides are TGTGCCAGCAGTCCGCTAGCGGGGGGGGCAGATACGCAGTATTTT.

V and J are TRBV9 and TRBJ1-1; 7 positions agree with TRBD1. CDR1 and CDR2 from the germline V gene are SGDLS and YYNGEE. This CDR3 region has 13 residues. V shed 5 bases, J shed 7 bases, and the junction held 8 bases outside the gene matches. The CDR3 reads CASRLTGTLEAFF. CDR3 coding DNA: TGTGCCAGCAGATTGACAGGGACCCTTGAAGCTTTCTTT.

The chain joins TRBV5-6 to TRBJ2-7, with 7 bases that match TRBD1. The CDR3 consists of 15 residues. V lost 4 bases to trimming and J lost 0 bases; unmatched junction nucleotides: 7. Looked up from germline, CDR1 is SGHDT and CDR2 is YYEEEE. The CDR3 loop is CASSLGGAGSYEQYF. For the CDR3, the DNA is TGTGCCAGCAGCCTAGGGGGCGCGGGCTCCTACGAGCAGTACTTC.

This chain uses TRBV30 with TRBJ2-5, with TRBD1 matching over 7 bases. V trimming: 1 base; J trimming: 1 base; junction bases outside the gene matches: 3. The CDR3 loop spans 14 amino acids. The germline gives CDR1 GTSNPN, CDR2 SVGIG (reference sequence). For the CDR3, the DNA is TGTGCCTGGAGTGGGGGGACAGTCCAAGAGACCCAGTACTTC. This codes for CAWSGGTVQETQYF. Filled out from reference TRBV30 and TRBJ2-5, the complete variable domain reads SQTIHQWPATLVQPVGSPLSLECTVEGTSNPNLYWYRQAAGRGLQLLFYSVGIGQISSEVPQNLSASRPQDRQFILSSKKLLLSDSGFYLCAWSGGTVQETQYFGPGTRLLVL.

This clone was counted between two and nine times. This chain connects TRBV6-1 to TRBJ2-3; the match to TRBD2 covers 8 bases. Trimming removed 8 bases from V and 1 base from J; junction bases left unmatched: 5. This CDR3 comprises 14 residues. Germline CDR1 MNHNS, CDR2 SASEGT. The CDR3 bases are TGTGCCAGCGTTGAGCGGGGGCGCACAGATACGCAGTATTTT. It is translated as CASVERGRTDTQYF.

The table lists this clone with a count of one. This chain's CDR3 is CASTMGQVPYEQYF. For the CDR3, the DNA is TGTGCCAGCACCATGGGACAGGTTCCCTACGAGCAGTACTTC. The rearrangement uses TRBV7-2 and TRBJ2-7; TRBD1 matches at 8 bases. The V gene's germline CDR1 is SGHTA and CDR2 FQGNSA. V was clipped by 7 bases and J by 2 bases; unmatched bases: 7. The CDR3 is made up of 14 amino acids. The full variable domain, rest sourced from reference TRBV7-2 and TRBJ2-7, is GAGVSQSPSNKVTEKGKDVELRCDPISGHTALYWYRQSLGQGLEFLIYFQGNSAPDKSGLPSDRFSAERTGGSVSTLTIQRTQQEDSAVYLCASTMGQVPYEQYFGPGTRLTVT.

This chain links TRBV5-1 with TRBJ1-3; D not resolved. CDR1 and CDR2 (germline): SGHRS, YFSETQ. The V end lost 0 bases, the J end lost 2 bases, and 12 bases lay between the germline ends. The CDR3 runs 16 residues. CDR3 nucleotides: TGCGCCAGCAGCTTGGCCATTCCCTATGCTGGAAACACCATATATTTT. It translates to CASSLAIPYAGNTIYF.